This is a list of T cell receptor beta chains from one sample in a study of T cell responses to AZD1222 COVID-19 vaccine. Generated by immunoSEQ multiplex PCR, the TCRdb table keeps only in-frame clones and is missing some. The table shows 100,000 to 120,000 clones, with approximately 92% occurring only once. The input for sequencing was peripheral blood, taken 28 days after the second AZD1222 dose. The receptor source for this set is an adult who received the AZD1222 COVID-19 vaccine. CDR3s include the opening cysteine and the closing phenylalanine or tryptophan. A D gene is named only where the DNA matches it firmly. Size values are once, few and many counts, or a class for expanded clones, and some rows have none.

size	J	V	D	DNA	CDR3
.	TRBJ1-5	TRBV19	.	TGTGCCAGTAGTATAGGTCGTGACAGAAATATCCAGCCCCAGCATTTT	CASSIGRDRNIQPQHF
.	TRBJ2-5	TRBV3-1/TRBV3-2	TRBD1	TGTGCCAGCAGCCAAGAATCCACAGGGGCAAAAGAGACCCAGTACTTC	CASSQESTGAKETQYF
.	TRBJ2-1	TRBV7-2	.	TGTGCCACCATAATAGGCACTGAGCAGTTCTTC	CATIIGTEQFF
.	TRBJ2-3	TRBV5-1	.	TGCGCCAGCAGCCCGGGACCGGGACACACAGATACGCAGTATTTT	CASSPGPGHTDTQYF
.	TRBJ1-5	TRBV18	.	TGTGCCAGCTCACCGGGGCAGACTAATCAGCCCCAGCATTTT	CASSPGQTNQPQHF
.	TRBJ2-1	TRBV7-3	.	TGTGCCAGCAGCCCCCCCTTAGCGAACAATGAGCAGTTCTTC	CASSPPLANNEQFF
.	TRBJ1-5	TRBV7-2	.	TGTGCCAGCAGCTTAGTCCGGGGACCCTATAGCAATCAGCCCCAGCATTTT	CASSLVRGPYSNQPQHF
few	TRBJ1-6	TRBV5-1	TRBD1	TGCGCCAGCAGCTCCGGGGGGACAGGAACCTTTCACCTCCACTTT	CASSSGGTGTFHLHF
.	TRBJ2-5	TRBV7-2	.	TGTGCCAGCAGCTCTTACATTTCAGGGTTGGGGGAGACCCAGTACTTC	CASSSYISGLGETQYF
.	TRBJ1-1	TRBV29-1	TRBD1	TGCAGCGTGGGACAGGGGAAATGGAACACTGAAGCTTTCTTT	CSVGQGKWNTEAFF
.	TRBJ1-1	TRBV19	.	TGTGCCAGTATAGGGACGGCTGCGAACACTGAAGCTTTCTTT	CASIGTAANTEAFF
.	TRBJ2-3	TRBV5-1	.	TGCGCCAGCACTCTAGGGGTTACGAGCACAGATACGCAGTATTTT	CASTLGVTSTDTQYF
.	TRBJ2-2	TRBV7-2	TRBD2	TGTGCCAGCAGCTTAGCATCTAGCGGGGCCCCCGGGGAGCTGTTTTTT	CASSLASSGAPGELFF
.	TRBJ2-7	TRBV6-5	TRBD1	TGTGCCAGCAACAGATACAGGGGGCGAACCTACGAGCAGTACTTC	CASNRYRGRTYEQYF
.	TRBJ2-1	TRBV12-3/TRBV12-4	TRBD1	TGTGCCAGCAAACCAGGGGGCGGTGAGCAGTTCTTC	CASKPGGGEQFF
.	TRBJ1-2	TRBV6-1	.	TGTGCCAGCAGTGAAGAGGGACCGGGAGGGTATGGCTACACCTTC	CASSEEGPGGYGYTF
.	TRBJ1-5	TRBV15	.	TGTGCCACCAGCGTATCCGGGGGATTAAGTGGTCAGCCCCAGCATTTT	CATSVSGGLSGQPQHF
.	TRBJ1-1	TRBV7-9	.	TGTGCCAGCAGCTTAGCGCAGGGGCAAACTGAAGCTTTCTTT	CASSLAQGQTEAFF
.	TRBJ1-5	TRBV5-8	.	TGTGCCAGCAGCTTGGGGACAGTTAGCAATCAGCCCCAGCATTTT	CASSLGTVSNQPQHF
.	TRBJ1-5	TRBV15	.	TGTGCCACCAGCAGAAATTCTCAGCCCCAGCATTTT	CATSRNSQPQHF
once	TRBJ1-5	TRBV5-1	.	TGCGCCAGCAGCTTTGGGGGTTCCGATCAGCCCCAGCATTTT	CASSFGGSDQPQHF
.	TRBJ1-2	TRBV5-6	.	TGTGCCAGCAGCCCAGAATTCCAGGGATCCTATGGCTACACCTTC	CASSPEFQGSYGYTF
.	TRBJ2-7	TRBV3-1/TRBV3-2	TRBD1	TGTGCCAGCAGGCGAGGACAGGCCTTATCCTACGAGCAGTACTTC	CASRRGQALSYEQYF
.	TRBJ2-2	TRBV11-2	.	TGTGCCAGCAGCTTAGATTTTTCAGGGACCGGGGAGCTGTTTTTT	CASSLDFSGTGELFF
.	TRBJ1-5	TRBV6-5	TRBD1	TGTGCCAGCAGTTACCCCCAGGGGGCTTGCAATCAGCCCCAGCATTTT	CASSYPQGACNQPQHF
.	TRBJ2-7	TRBV9	TRBD1	TGTGCCAGCACACCGAATCCGGGACAGGGCCGCGAGCAGTACTTC	CASTPNPGQGREQYF
.	TRBJ2-7	TRBV27	TRBD1	TGTGCCAGCAGTTTCGGGACAGGGCCCTACGAGCAGTACTTC	CASSFGTGPYEQYF
.	TRBJ1-1	TRBV5-6	TRBD1	TGTGCCAGCAGCTATGGGACAGGGGCGACGAACACTGAAGCTTTCTTT	CASSYGTGATNTEAFF
few	TRBJ1-1	TRBV27	.	TGTGCCAGCAGTTTATTGGGGGCAAGCACTGAAGCTTTCTTT	CASSLLGASTEAFF
.	TRBJ2-6	TRBV7-9	.	TGTGCCAGCAGCTTCAGGGCACTGGGGGCCAACGTCCTGACTTTC	CASSFRALGANVLTF
few	TRBJ1-4	TRBV12-3/TRBV12-4	.	TGTGCCAGCAGTTTTGGAAGGAAACTGTTTTTT	CASSFGRKLFF
.	TRBJ1-4	TRBV19	.	TGTGCCAGTAATCCCTCGGACAGTGGGAATGAAAAACTGTTTTTT	CASNPSDSGNEKLFF
.	TRBJ1-1	TRBV13	.	TGTGCCAGCAGAATCGGGACGCCGGTCACTGAAGCTTTCTTT	CASRIGTPVTEAFF
.	TRBJ2-3	TRBV19	.	TGTGCCAGTAGTACACCAATGGATACGCAGTATTTT	CASSTPMDTQYF
.	TRBJ2-5	TRBV11-2	.	TGTGCCAGCAGCGGGGGGCTGGTGGCCAGGGGAGAGCTAGAGACCCAGTACTTC	CASSGGLVARGELETQYF
.	TRBJ2-1	TRBV2	.	TGTGCCGTCACCGTAGACAGGACTCTGGGTGAGCAGTTCTTC	CAVTVDRTLGEQFF
.	TRBJ2-3	TRBV5-1	TRBD1	TGCGCCAGCAGCCGGGACAGGGGCACAGATACGCAGTATTTT	CASSRDRGTDTQYF
.	TRBJ1-2	TRBV10-3	.	TGTGCCATCAGTGGCAGAGACTATGGCTACACCTTC	CAISGRDYGYTF
.	TRBJ2-2	TRBV5-1	.	TGCGCCAGCAGCTGGGACATAGCGAACACCGGGGAGCTGTTTTTT	CASSWDIANTGELFF
.	TRBJ2-1	TRBV2	.	TGTGCCAGCAGTCCACAGGGAATCGGCAATGAGCAGTTCTTC	CASSPQGIGNEQFF
.	TRBJ2-1	TRBV7-9	.	TGTGCCAGCAGCTTAGCAGTCTACAATGAGCAGTTCTTC	CASSLAVYNEQFF
.	TRBJ2-1	TRBV7-3	TRBD2	TGTGCCAGCAGCTTACCACTAGCGGGGGGGCTCAATGAGCAGTTCTTC	CASSLPLAGGLNEQFF
.	TRBJ2-1	TRBV18	.	TGTGCCAGCTCACCTACCACCACAGCTTACAATGAGCAGTTCTTC	CASSPTTTAYNEQFF
.	TRBJ1-6	TRBV5-1	TRBD1	TGCGCCAGCAGCCCGACGACAGGGAATAATTCACCCCTCCACTTT	CASSPTTGNNSPLHF
.	TRBJ2-2	TRBV7-2	TRBD1	TGTGCCAGCAGCCCAAGGACAGGATCCGGGGAGCTGTTTTTT	CASSPRTGSGELFF
.	TRBJ2-1	TRBV19	TRBD2	TGTGCCAGTAATCCTAGCGGGGGGATCAATGAGCAGTTCTTC	CASNPSGGINEQFF
once	TRBJ2-3	TRBV5-4	.	TGTGCCAGCAGCCCTTTCAGCGGATACACAGATACGCAGTATTTT	CASSPFSGYTDTQYF
.	TRBJ1-1	TRBV18	TRBD1	TGTGCCAGCTCCCGACAGGGGGCACCTGAAGCTTTCTTT	CASSRQGAPEAFF
.	TRBJ2-2	TRBV7-2	TRBD1	TGTGCCAGCAGCTTAGACAGGGGTGGCACCGGGGAGCTGTTTTTT	CASSLDRGGTGELFF
.	TRBJ2-3	TRBV6-2/TRBV6-3	TRBD1	TGTGCCAGCAGCGCGCCGGGACAGGGGCGAGATACGCAGTATTTT	CASSAPGQGRDTQYF
.	TRBJ1-6	TRBV6-2/TRBV6-3	.	TGTGCCAGCAGCGACAGGTATTCACCCCTCCACTTT	CASSDRYSPLHF
.	TRBJ1-5	TRBV28	TRBD1	TGTGCCAGCAGGCTCACAGGGGCCCTTAAAATTTATAGCAATCAGCCCCAGCATTTT	CASRLTGALKIYSNQPQHF
.	TRBJ2-2	TRBV21-1	.	TGTGCCAGCAGCAAAGGGCCGGGGTCCGGGGAGCTGTTTTTT	CASSKGPGSGELFF
few	TRBJ2-2	TRBV24-1	.	TGTGCCACCAGGGACGGGCCCACCGGGGAGCTGTTTTTT	CATRDGPTGELFF